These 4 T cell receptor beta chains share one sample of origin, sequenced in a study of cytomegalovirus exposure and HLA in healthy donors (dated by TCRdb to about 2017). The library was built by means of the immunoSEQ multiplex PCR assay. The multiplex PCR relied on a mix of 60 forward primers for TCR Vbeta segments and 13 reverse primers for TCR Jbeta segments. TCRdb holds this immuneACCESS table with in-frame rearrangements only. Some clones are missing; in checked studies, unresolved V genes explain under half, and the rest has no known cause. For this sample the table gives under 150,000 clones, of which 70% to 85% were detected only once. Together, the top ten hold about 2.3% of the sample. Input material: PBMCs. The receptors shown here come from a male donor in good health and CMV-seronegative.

The CDR3 sequence is CASSFASGGSDNEQFF. CDR3 nucleotides: TGCGCCAGCAGCTTTGCTAGCGGGGGATCCGACAATGAGCAGTTCTTC. The chain has TRBV5-1 and TRBJ2-1; 10 nucleotides align to TRBD2. CDR1 and CDR2 from the germline V gene are SGHRS and YFSETQ. This CDR3 comprises 16 residues. V lost 2 bases, J lost 5 bases, and 7 bases stayed unmatched.

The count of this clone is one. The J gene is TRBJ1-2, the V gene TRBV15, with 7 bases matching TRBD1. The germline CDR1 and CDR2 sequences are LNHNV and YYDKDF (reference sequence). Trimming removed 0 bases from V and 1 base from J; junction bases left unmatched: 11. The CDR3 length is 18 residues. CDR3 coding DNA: TGTGCCACCAGCAGAGATAGGCTGGGGACAGACCTTAACTATGGCTACACCTTC. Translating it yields CATSRDRLGTDLNYGYTF.

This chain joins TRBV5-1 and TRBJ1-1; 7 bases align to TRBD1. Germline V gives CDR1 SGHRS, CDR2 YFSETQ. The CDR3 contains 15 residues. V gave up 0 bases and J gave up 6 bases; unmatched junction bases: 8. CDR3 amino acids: CASSLGTGTWAEAFF. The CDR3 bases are TGCGCCAGCAGCTTGGGGACAGGTACTTGGGCTGAAGCTTTCTTT. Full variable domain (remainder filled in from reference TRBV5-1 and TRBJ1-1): KAGVTQTPRYLIKTRGQQVTLSCSPISGHRSVSWYQQTPGQGLQFLFEYFSETQRNKGNFPGRFSGRQFSNSRSEMNVSTLELGDSALYLCASSLGTGTWAEAFFGQGTRLTVV.

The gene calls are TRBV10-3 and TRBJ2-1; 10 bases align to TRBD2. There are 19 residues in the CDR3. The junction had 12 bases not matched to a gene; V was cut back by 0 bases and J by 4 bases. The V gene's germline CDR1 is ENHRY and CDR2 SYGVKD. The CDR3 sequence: CAISESQREGGRGYNEQFF. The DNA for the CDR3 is TGTGCCATCAGTGAGTCCCAGCGGGAGGGCGGTAGGGGGTACAATGAGCAGTTCTTC.